The 29 T cell receptor beta chains listed next were all sequenced from one sample in a study of beta chain features in type 1 diabetes. The study reverse transcribed the entire isolated RNA, so it sequenced expressed TCRB transcripts. Here immunoSEQ multiplex PCR was the method, and the copy in TCRdb shows in-frame clones only, minus some. The table lists 110,000 to 150,000 clones, about 9.7% of them singletons. Sequenced material: central memory CD4+ T cells from blood. These receptors originate from a woman between 40 and 55 years old in good health.

The J gene is TRBJ2-1, the V gene TRBV18; TRBD2 aligns across 9 bases. The ends lost 4 bases at V and 10 bases at J; junction bases unmatched: 14. Germline V lookup: CDR1 KGHSH, CDR2 LQKENI. This CDR3 has 16 residues. The CDR3 sequence is CASSLSPAGGPGEQFF. CDR3 bases: TGTGCCAGCTCACTCTCACCGGCGGGGGGGCCAGGCGAGCAGTTCTTC.

This clone was counted only a few times. CDR3 nucleotides: TGCGCCAGCAGCTTGATCACAGGGGTAGTAGGGGAGCTGTTTTTT. Residues: CASSLITGVVGELFF. The chain recombines TRBV5-1 with TRBJ2-2; 7 bases are shared with TRBD1. J gave up 8 bases and V 1 base, and 8 bases lay outside the gene matches. The germline gives CDR1 SGHRS, CDR2 YFSETQ. The CDR3 loop spans 15 amino acids.

V and J are TRBV5-1 and TRBJ1-5, with D uncertain. Germline CDR1 SGHRS, CDR2 YFSETQ. Trimming took 0 bases from V and 3 from J, leaving 4 bases between them. The CDR3 covers 13 residues. For the CDR3, the DNA is TGCGCCAGCAGCTTGGACAACAATCAGCCCCAGCATTTT. This sequence encodes CASSLDNNQPQHF.

This clone was seen only a few times. V gene TRBV5-4 combines with J gene TRBJ2-1; the D gene is possibly TRBD2 (5 bases). The germline V gene encodes CDR1 SGHNT and CDR2 YYREEE (reference sequence). CDR3 size: 15 residues. With 1 base removed from V and 0 bases from J, the gap between germline ends came to 8 bases. The CDR3 region has the DNA TGTGCCAGCAGCTTGTCCAGCGGCTCCTACAATGAGCAGTTCTTC. It translates to CASSLSSGSYNEQFF.

This clone was seen a few times. The chain links TRBV14 to TRBJ1-6, with 8 bases matching TRBD1. The CDR3 extends over 16 amino acids. CDR1 is SGHDN, CDR2 FVKESK, per germline. V was clipped by 4 bases and J by 6 bases; unmatched bases: 8. For the CDR3, the DNA is TGTGCCAGCAGCCGCGTTAGCGGACAGGGTAATTCACCCCTCCACTTT. The encoded protein is CASSRVSGQGNSPLHF. The variable domain in full, with the rest retrieved from reference TRBV14 and TRBJ1-6, is EAGVTQFPSHSVIEKGQTVTLRCDPISGHDNLYWYRRVMGKEIKFLLHFVKESKQDESGMPNNRFLAERTGGTYSTLKVQPAELEDSGVYFCASSRVSGQGNSPLHFGNGTRLTVT.

This clone was detected only a few times. The V and J genes are TRBV7-2 and TRBJ1-5, with D possibly matching TRBD1 (5 bases). The germline V gene encodes CDR1 SGHTA and CDR2 FQGNSA. V was shortened by 4 bases and J by 4 bases, with 8 bases between the two germline ends. The CDR3 totals 13 residues. The CDR3 protein is CASSSRVNQPQHF. CDR3 bases: TGTGCCAGCAGCTCCAGGGTTAATCAGCCCCAGCATTTT.

The rearrangement links TRBV7-9 to TRBJ1-1; D remains unclear. This CDR3 has 14 amino acids. V lost 8 bases and J 1 base, leaving 14 bases between the germline ends. Germline CDR1 reads SEHNR; CDR2 reads FQNEAQ (reference sequence). The CDR3 protein is CASSREGSNTEAFF. The CDR3 DNA sequence: TGTGCCAGCTCAAGGGAGGGCTCGAACACTGAAGCTTTCTTT.

This clone was counted between two and nine times. The gene calls are TRBV12-2 and TRBJ2-5; the table names TRBD2, a call not compared with the DNA. The DNA end is more similar to TRBJ2-7, so the J call may be wrong. TRBV12-2 is assigned pseudogene status. The CDR3 is 14 residues long. Written as DNA, the CDR3 is TGTGCAAGTCGCCCGCTTTTGTGTATGTGCGAGCAGTACTTC. Amino acids: CASRPLLCMCEQYF.

This rearrangement joins TRBV6-1 to TRBJ1-1, with a possible D match to TRBD1 (5 bases). V gave up 7 bases and J gave up 3 bases, with 12 bases separating them. Germline CDR1 is MNHNS and CDR2 is SASEGT. CDR3 length: 13 amino acids. CDR3 DNA: TGTGCCAGCACCAGGGAACGGGACACTGAAGCTTTCTTT. As protein: CASTRERDTEAFF.

This clone occurred many times. The chain uses TRBV29-1 and TRBJ2-2; TRBD2 matches at 10 bases. This CDR3 contains 13 residues. The germline V gene encodes CDR1 SQVTM and CDR2 ANQGSEA. V was pared by 7 bases and J by 7 bases, with 6 bases of the junction left unmatched. The CDR3 coding sequence is TGCAGCGCAAGCGGGGGGGGAATCGGGGAGCTGTTTTTT. Amino acids: CSASGGGIGELFF.

This clone was detected only a few times. The V and J genes are TRBV7-8 and TRBJ1-5; a weak D match, TRBD1 (6 bases). Germline V gives CDR1 SGHVS, CDR2 FQNEAQ. This CDR3 comprises 14 residues. Trimming took 6 bases from V and 5 from J, leaving 14 bases between them. The CDR3 is CASSVTGKDQPQHF. As DNA, the CDR3 is TGTGCCAGCAGTGTTACAGGGAAAGATCAGCCCCAGCATTTT. Combining the CDR3 with reference TRBV7-8 and TRBJ1-5 gives the whole variable domain GAGVSQSPRYKVAKRGQDVALRCDPISGHVSLFWYQQALGQGPEFLTYFQNEAQLDKSGLPSDRFFAERPEGSVSTLKIQRTQQEDSAVYLCASSVTGKDQPQHFGDGTRLSIL.

J is TRBJ2-1 and V is TRBV13; 16 nucleotides align to TRBD2. CDR3 length: 14 residues. Germline V gives CDR1 PRHDT, CDR2 FYEKMQ (reference sequence). The ends lost 10 bases at V and 7 bases at J; junction bases unmatched: 4. The CDR3 region is CATGLAGGPNEQFF. CDR3 nucleotide sequence: TGTGCCACGGGACTAGCGGGGGGGCCGAATGAGCAGTTCTTC.

This clone was seen ten or more times. The chain combines TRBV13 with TRBJ2-6; D is possibly TRBD2 (6 bases). Looked up from germline, CDR1 is PRHDT and CDR2 is FYEKMQ (reference sequence). CDR3 length: 15 residues. Trimming left V 5 bases short and J 5 bases short, with 13 bases between. The chain's CDR3 is CASSLPAGRANVLTF. Written as DNA, the CDR3 is TGTGCCAGCAGCCTCCCCGCGGGACGGGCCAACGTCCTGACTTTC.

This clone occurred a few times. The chain links TRBV7-9 to TRBJ1-5; D may be TRBD1 (5 bases). The V end lost 8 bases, the J end lost 3 bases, and 11 bases lay between the germline ends. The germline CDR1 and CDR2 sequences are SEHNR and FQNEAQ (reference sequence). The length of the CDR3 is 13 residues. The CDR3 sequence is CASAGGVNQPQHF. CDR3 bases: TGTGCCAGCGCTGGGGGGGTCAATCAGCCCCAGCATTTT. Using reference TRBV7-9 and TRBJ1-5 for the parts outside the CDR3, the full variable domain is DTGVSQNPRHKITKRGQNVTFRCDPISEHNRLYWYRQTLGQGPEFLTYFQNEAQLEKSRLLSDRFSAERPKGSFSTLEIQRTEQGDSAMYLCASAGGVNQPQHFGDGTRLSIL.

This clone appeared a few times. The chain's CDR3 is CASSSGGGFYGYTF. CDR3 sequence (DNA): TGTGCCAGCAGTTCAGGGGGCGGGTTCTATGGCTACACCTTC. The genes are TRBV6-1 and TRBJ1-2, with 8 bases identical to TRBD1. This CDR3 is 14 amino acids long. V was clipped by 5 bases and J by 4 bases; unmatched bases: 6. Germline V gene data show CDR1 as MNHNS and CDR2 as SASEGT.

This clone was counted only a few times. The V call is TRBV14, the J call TRBJ2-3; no clear D gene. Trimming cost V 2 bases and J 1 base, with 10 bases left between them. Germline loops: CDR1 SGHDN, CDR2 FVKESK. This CDR3 has 15 amino acids. CDR3 DNA sequence: TGTGCCAGCAGCCAATTAAACATTGGCACAGATACGCAGTATTTT. Amino acids: CASSQLNIGTDTQYF. Based on the CDR3 plus reference TRBV14 and TRBJ2-3, the full variable domain is EAGVTQFPSHSVIEKGQTVTLRCDPISGHDNLYWYRRVMGKEIKFLLHFVKESKQDESGMPNNRFLAERTGGTYSTLKVQPAELEDSGVYFCASSQLNIGTDTQYFGPGTRLTVL.

This clone turned up a few times. The rearrangement links TRBV2 to TRBJ2-1; TRBD2 agrees at 7 bases. The CDR3 extends over 15 amino acids. J was trimmed by 9 bases and V by 10 bases; bases with no gene match: 18. Germline V CDR1 and CDR2: SNHLY, FYNNEI. The DNA for the CDR3 is TGTGCCACAACTTTGGGAGCGGGGAAGGATCGTGAGCAGTTCTTC. Translated: CATTLGAGKDREQFF.

The sample holds a few counts of this clone. The V gene is TRBV7-2, the J gene TRBJ2-3; perhaps TRBD1 as D (5 bases). This CDR3 region has 15 residues. Trimming left V 2 bases short and J 2 bases short, with 11 bases between. CDR1 is SGHTA, CDR2 FQGNSA, per germline. CDR3 region: CASSLRQGHTDTQYF. The CDR3 region has the DNA TGTGCCAGCAGCTTAAGGCAGGGCCACACAGATACGCAGTATTTT.

The chain employs TRBV9 and TRBJ2-5, with TRBD2 as a possible D gene (6 bases). In germline, CDR1 is SGDLS, CDR2 YYNGEE. This CDR3 comprises 14 residues. Trimming stripped 0 bases from V and 4 bases from J, with 10 bases between. The CDR3 sequence: CASSVVGGAETQYF. The CDR3 DNA reads as TGTGCCAGCAGCGTAGTTGGAGGGGCAGAGACCCAGTACTTC.

This clone occurred many times. The chain carries TRBV29-1 and TRBJ2-7, with D possibly being TRBD2 (6 bases). CDR3 size: 13 residues. CDR1 and CDR2 from the germline V gene are SQVTM and ANQGSEA. Trimming pared 4 bases from V and 5 bases from J, leaving 15 bases between. For the CDR3, the DNA is TGCAGCGTTGGTAGCGGTTTCCAGAACGAGCAGTACTTC. Translation gives CSVGSGFQNEQYF.

The rearrangement joins TRBV18 to TRBJ1-5; D gene ambiguous. Germline-derived CDR1 and CDR2 are KGHSH and LQKENI. Trimming removed 0 bases from V and 0 bases from J, with 6 bases in between. The CDR3 is 15 amino acids. The CDR3 region is CASSPPGFSNQPQHF. CDR3 nucleotide sequence: TGTGCCAGCTCACCACCGGGCTTTAGCAATCAGCCCCAGCATTTT.

The chain carries TRBV7-9 and TRBJ1-1; D gene ambiguous. Deletions cut 5 bases from V and 2 bases from J, with 15 bases between. CDR3 length equals 15 residues. Germline V gene sequence: CDR1 SEHNR, CDR2 FQNEAQ (reference sequence). CDR3 loop: CASSPLKTSNTEAFF. The CDR3 nucleotides read TGTGCCAGCAGCCCGTTAAAGACAAGCAACACTGAAGCTTTCTTT.

The rearrangement links TRBV6-6 to TRBJ1-1, with D uncertain. This CDR3 region has 14 residues. In germline, CDR1 is MNHNY, CDR2 SVGAGI (reference sequence). The ends were cut back, 7 bases at V and 3 bases at J, with 15 bases in the middle. The CDR3: CASTTKGSDTEAFF. In DNA form, the CDR3 reads TGTGCCAGCACCACCAAAGGCAGCGACACTGAAGCTTTCTTT.

V usage is TRBV5-1 and J usage is TRBJ2-1; D might be TRBD1 (6 bases). The CDR3 spans 16 residues. Trimming took off 1 base at V and 4 bases at J, with 15 bases between the two ends. The germline CDR1 and CDR2 sequences are SGHRS and YFSETQ. CDR3: CASSLFLGQGYNEQFF. CDR3 nucleotide sequence: TGCGCCAGCAGCTTGTTTCTGGGGCAGGGGTACAATGAGCAGTTCTTC.

This clone has just a few counts. The V and J genes are TRBV25-1 and TRBJ1-2, with a possible D match to TRBD1 (6 bases). CDR3 length equals 16 residues. The germline CDR1 and CDR2 sequences are MGHDK and SYGVNS. V lost 6 bases to trimming and J lost 7 bases, with 24 bases between them. The CDR3, as DNA: TGTGCCAGCAGCCGGGGAGGGACATACACTCTTAGTGGCTACACCTTC. Translating gives CASSRGGTYTLSGYTF.

This clone was detected a few times. The CDR3 DNA is TGTGCCAGCAGCCAAGGGCAGGGGGGCACCGGGGAGCTGTTTTTT. Its protein product is CASSQGQGGTGELFF. The gene calls are TRBV7-2 and TRBJ2-2; the D gene is possibly TRBD1 (7 bases). CDR1 is SGHTA and CDR2 is FQGNSA in the germline V gene. The CDR3 has 15 residues. Trimming took 5 bases from V and 4 from J, leaving 14 bases between them.

This clone has at least ten counts. This chain uses TRBV7-2 with TRBJ2-7; 8 bases line up with TRBD1. Germline V gene sequence: CDR1 SGHTA, CDR2 FQGNSA. The CDR3 runs to 16 residues. V lost 8 bases to trimming and J lost 3 bases; unmatched junction nucleotides: 15. CDR3: CASRPPLTDRDYEQYF. In DNA form, the CDR3 reads TGTGCCAGCCGCCCTCCTTTGACGGACAGGGACTACGAGCAGTACTTC.

This clone was detected only a few times. J is TRBJ2-7 and V is TRBV5-4; TRBD2 is a possible D gene (6 bases). This CDR3 comprises 15 residues. Germline V gene sequence: CDR1 SGHNT, CDR2 YYREEE (reference sequence). Trimming removed 4 bases from V and 0 bases from J, with 14 bases in between. CDR3 residues: CASSRDGGSSYEQYF. The CDR3 DNA follows: TGTGCCAGCAGCCGGGATGGGGGGAGCTCCTACGAGCAGTACTTC.

This clone was observed many times. The sample holds other DNA sequences that translate to the same CDR3. The gene calls are TRBV28 and TRBJ2-4; 10 nucleotides align to TRBD1. The germline V gene has CDR1 MDHEN and CDR2 SYDVKM. CDR3 length: 15 residues. The junction had 4 bases not matched to a gene; V was cut back by 7 bases and J by 1 base. The CDR3 sequence is CASTPGQGAKNIQYF. The DNA for the CDR3 is TGTGCCAGCACTCCGGGACAGGGGGCCAAAAACATTCAGTACTTC.